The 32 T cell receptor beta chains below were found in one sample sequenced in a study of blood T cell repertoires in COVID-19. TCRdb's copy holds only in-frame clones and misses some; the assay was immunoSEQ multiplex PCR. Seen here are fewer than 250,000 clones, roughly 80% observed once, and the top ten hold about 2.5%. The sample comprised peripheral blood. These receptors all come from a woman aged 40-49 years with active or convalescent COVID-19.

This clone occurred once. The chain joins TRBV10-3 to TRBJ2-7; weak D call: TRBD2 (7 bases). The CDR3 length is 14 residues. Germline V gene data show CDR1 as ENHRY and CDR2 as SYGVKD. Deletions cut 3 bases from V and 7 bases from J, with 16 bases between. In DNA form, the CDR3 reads TGTGCCATCAGTGACTCGGGGGCGGGAGAAGAGCAGTACTTC. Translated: CAISDSGAGEEQYF.

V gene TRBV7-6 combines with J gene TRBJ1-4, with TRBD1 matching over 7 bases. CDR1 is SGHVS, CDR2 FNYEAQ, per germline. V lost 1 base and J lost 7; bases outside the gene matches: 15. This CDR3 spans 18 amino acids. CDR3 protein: CASSLGRRQGKGGEKLFF. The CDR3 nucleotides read TGTGCCAGCAGCTTAGGCAGGAGACAGGGAAAAGGAGGTGAAAAACTGTTTTTT. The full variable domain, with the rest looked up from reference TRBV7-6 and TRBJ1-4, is GAGVSQSPRYKVTKRGQDVALRCDPISGHVSLYWYRQALGQGPEFLTYFNYEAQQDKSGLPNDRFSAERPEGSISTLTIQRTEQRDSAMYRCASSLGRRQGKGGEKLFFGSGTQLSVL.

The CDR3 sequence is CASSLGTGGLETQYF. The CDR3 DNA reads as TGTGCCAGCTCCCTGGGGACAGGGGGCTTAGAGACCCAGTACTTC. This chain joins TRBV6-5 and TRBJ2-5, with 12 positions matching TRBD1. V lost 8 bases to trimming and J lost 4 bases; unmatched junction nucleotides: 8. The CDR3 covers 15 residues. Germline values: CDR1 MNHEY, CDR2 SVGAGI.

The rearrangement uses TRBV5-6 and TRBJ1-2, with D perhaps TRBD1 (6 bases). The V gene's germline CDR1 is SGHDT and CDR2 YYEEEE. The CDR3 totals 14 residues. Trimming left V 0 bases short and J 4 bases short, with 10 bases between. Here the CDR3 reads CASSLVQGPYGYTF. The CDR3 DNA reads TGTGCCAGCAGCTTGGTTCAGGGGCCCTATGGCTACACCTTC.

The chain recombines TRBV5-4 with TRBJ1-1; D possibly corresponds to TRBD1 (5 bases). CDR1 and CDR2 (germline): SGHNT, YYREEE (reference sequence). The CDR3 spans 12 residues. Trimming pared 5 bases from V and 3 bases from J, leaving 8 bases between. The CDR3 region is CASSQTDTEAFF. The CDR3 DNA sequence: TGTGCCAGCAGTCAGACAGACACTGAAGCTTTCTTT.

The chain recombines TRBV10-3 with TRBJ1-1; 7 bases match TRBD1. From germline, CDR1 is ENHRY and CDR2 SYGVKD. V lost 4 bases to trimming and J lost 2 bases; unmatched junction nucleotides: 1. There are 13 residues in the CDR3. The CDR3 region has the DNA TGTGCCATCAGTGGGACAGGTAACACTGAAGCTTTCTTT. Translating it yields CAISGTGNTEAFF.

Here the CDR3 reads CASPPPLAATDTQYF. DNA for the CDR3: TGTGCCAGCCCCCCCCCGCTAGCGGCAACAGATACGCAGTATTTT. The rearrangement links TRBV7-9 to TRBJ2-3, with 7 bases aligning to TRBD2. The CDR3 totals 15 residues. Per the germline V gene, CDR1 is SEHNR and CDR2 is FQNEAQ (reference sequence). The trim removed 8 bases at V and 3 bases at J, leaving 11 bases unmatched. Filled out from reference TRBV7-9 and TRBJ2-3, the complete variable domain reads DTGVSQNPRHKITKRGQNVTFRCDPISEHNRLYWYRQTLGQGPEFLTYFQNEAQLEKSRLLSDRFSAERPKGSFSTLEIQRTEQGDSAMYLCASPPPLAATDTQYFGPGTRLTVL.

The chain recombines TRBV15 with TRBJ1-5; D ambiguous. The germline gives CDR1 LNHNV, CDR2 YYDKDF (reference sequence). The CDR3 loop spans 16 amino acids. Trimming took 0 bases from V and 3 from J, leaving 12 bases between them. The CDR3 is CATSRDYEGANQPQHF. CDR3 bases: TGTGCCACCAGCAGAGATTATGAGGGCGCCAATCAGCCCCAGCATTTT.

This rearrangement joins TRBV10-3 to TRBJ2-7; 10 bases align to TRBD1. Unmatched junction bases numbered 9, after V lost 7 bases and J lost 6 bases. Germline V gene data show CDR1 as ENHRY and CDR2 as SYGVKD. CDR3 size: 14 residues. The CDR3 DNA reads TGTGCCATCAAGTCCGGGACAGGGGCCGGCGAGCAGTACTTC. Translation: CAIKSGTGAGEQYF.

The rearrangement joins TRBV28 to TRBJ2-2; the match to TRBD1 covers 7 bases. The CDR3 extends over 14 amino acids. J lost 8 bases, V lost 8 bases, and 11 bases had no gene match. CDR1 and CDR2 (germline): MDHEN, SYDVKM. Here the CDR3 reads CASARVGGTGELFF. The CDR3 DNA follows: TGTGCCAGCGCCAGGGTAGGGGGCACTGGGGAGCTGTTTTTT.

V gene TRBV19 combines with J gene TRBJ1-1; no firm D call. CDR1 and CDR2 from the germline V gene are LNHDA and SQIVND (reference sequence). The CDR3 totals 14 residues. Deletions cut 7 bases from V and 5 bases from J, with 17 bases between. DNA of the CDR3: TGTGCCAGTAATGGGCCGGGCGCGGGGACTGAAGCTTTCTTT. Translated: CASNGPGAGTEAFF.

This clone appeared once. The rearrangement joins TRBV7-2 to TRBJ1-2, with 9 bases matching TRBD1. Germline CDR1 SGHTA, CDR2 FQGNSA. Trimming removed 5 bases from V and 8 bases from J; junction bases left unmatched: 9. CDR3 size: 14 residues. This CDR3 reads CASSQTDRGGGYTF. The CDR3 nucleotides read TGTGCCAGCAGCCAAACGGACAGGGGAGGGGGCTACACCTTC.

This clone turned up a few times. DNA of the CDR3: TGCGCCAGCAGCACGACAGGGGGACGAGGACAGCCCCAGCATTTT. It encodes CASSTTGGRGQPQHF. V gene TRBV5-1 combines with J gene TRBJ1-5; 9 bases are shared with TRBD1. Germline values: CDR1 SGHRS, CDR2 YFSETQ. The CDR3 has 15 residues. V gave up 4 bases and J gave up 7 bases; unmatched junction bases: 9.

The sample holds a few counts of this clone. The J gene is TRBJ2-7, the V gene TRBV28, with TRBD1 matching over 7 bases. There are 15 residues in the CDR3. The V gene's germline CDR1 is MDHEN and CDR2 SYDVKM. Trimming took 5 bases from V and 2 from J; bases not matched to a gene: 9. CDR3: CASSPRGQFPYEQYF. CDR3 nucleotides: TGTGCCAGCAGTCCTAGGGGACAGTTCCCCTACGAGCAGTACTTC. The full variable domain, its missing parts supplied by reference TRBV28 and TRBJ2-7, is DVKVTQSSRYLVKRTGEKVFLECVQDMDHENMFWYRQDPGLGLRLIYFSYDVKMKEKGDIPEGYSVSREKKERFSLILESASTNQTSMYLCASSPRGQFPYEQYFGPGTRLTVT.

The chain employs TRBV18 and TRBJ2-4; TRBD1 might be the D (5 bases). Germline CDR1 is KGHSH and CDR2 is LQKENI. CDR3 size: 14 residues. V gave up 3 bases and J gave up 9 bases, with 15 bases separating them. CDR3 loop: CASSPGALGGIQYF. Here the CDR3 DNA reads TGTGCCAGCTCACCTGGGGCGCTAGGCGGCATTCAGTACTTC. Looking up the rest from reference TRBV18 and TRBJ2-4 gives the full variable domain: NAGVMQNPRHLVRRRGQEARLRCSPMKGHSHVYWYRQLPEEGLKFMVYLQKENIIDESGMPKERFSAEFPKEGPSILRIQQVVRGDSAAYFCASSPGALGGIQYFGAGTRLSVL.

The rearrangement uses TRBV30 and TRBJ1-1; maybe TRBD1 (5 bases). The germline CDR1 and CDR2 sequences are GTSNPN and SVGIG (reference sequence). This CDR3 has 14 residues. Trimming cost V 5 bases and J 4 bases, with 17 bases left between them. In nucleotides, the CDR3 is TGTGCCTGGGACCGAAAAGGGGTTGTCACTGAAGCTTTCTTT. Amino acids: CAWDRKGVVTEAFF.

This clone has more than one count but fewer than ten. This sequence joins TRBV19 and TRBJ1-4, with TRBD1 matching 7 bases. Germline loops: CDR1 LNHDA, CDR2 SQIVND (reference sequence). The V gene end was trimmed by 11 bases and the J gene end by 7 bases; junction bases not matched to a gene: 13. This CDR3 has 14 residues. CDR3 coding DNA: TGTGCCGCGGGACCCGGACAGGAGGCTGAAAAACTGTTTTTT. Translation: CAAGPGQEAEKLFF.

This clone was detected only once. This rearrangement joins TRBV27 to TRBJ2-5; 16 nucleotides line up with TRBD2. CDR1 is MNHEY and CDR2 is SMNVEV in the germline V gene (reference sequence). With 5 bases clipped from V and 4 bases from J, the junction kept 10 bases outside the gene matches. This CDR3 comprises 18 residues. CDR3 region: CASSLPGLAGGPGETQYF. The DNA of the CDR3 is TGTGCCAGCAGTCTCCCGGGACTAGCGGGGGGGCCGGGAGAGACCCAGTACTTC.

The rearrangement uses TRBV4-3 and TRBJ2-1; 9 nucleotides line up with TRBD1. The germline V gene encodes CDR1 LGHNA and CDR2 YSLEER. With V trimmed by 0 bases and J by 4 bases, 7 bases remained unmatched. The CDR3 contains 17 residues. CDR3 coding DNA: TGCGCCAGCAGCCAAGAACCGGGACAGGGCCTATACAATGAGCAGTTCTTC. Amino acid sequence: CASSQEPGQGLYNEQFF.

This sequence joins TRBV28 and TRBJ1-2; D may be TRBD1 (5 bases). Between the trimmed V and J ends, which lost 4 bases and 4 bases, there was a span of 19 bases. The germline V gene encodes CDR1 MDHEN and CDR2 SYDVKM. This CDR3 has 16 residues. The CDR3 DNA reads TGTGCCAGCAGTTCCCCAGACCTCGGTGGGGCCTATGGCTACACCTTC. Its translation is CASSSPDLGGAYGYTF.

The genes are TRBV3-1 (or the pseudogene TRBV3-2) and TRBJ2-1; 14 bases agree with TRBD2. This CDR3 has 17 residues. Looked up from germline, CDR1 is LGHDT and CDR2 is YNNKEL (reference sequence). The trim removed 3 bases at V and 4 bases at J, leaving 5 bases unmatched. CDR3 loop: CASSHGTSGGLYNEQFF. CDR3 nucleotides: TGTGCCAGCAGCCATGGGACTAGCGGGGGCCTGTACAATGAGCAGTTCTTC.

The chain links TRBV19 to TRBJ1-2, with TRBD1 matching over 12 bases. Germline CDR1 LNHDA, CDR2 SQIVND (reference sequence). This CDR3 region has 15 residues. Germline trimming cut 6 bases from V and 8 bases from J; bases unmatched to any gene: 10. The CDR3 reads CASRPPGQGARGYTF. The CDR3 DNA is TGTGCCAGTAGACCACCGGGACAGGGGGCGCGGGGCTACACCTTC.

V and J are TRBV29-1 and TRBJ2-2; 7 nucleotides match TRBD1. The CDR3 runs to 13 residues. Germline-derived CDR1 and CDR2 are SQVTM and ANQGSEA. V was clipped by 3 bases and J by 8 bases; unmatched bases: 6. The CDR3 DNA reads TGCAGCGTTGATGCGGACAGGATTGGGGAGCTGTTTTTT. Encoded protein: CSVDADRIGELFF.

The CDR3 bases are TGTGCCAGCAGCTTGGTTCGCGGGGGACGCACTGAAGCTTTCTTT. As protein: CASSLVRGGRTEAFF. This sequence joins TRBV5-4 and TRBJ1-1, with D maybe TRBD1 (5 bases). The CDR3 loop spans 15 amino acids. The V end lost 0 bases, the J end lost 4 bases, and 13 bases lay between the germline ends. The germline V gene has CDR1 SGHNT and CDR2 YYREEE (reference sequence).

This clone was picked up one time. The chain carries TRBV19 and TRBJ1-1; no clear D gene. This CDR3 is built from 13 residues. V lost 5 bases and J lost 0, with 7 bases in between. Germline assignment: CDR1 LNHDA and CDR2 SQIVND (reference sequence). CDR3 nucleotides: TGTGCCAGTAGTCCCCAGATGAACACTGAAGCTTTCTTT. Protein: CASSPQMNTEAFF.

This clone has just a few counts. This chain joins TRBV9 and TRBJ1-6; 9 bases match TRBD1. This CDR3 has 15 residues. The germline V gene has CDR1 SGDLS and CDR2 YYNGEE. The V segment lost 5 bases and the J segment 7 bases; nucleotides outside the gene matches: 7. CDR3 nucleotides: TGTGCCAGCAGAGCTACGACAGGGGGGAATTCACCCCTCCACTTT. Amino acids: CASRATTGGNSPLHF. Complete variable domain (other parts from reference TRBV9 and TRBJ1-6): DSGVTQTPKHLITATGQRVTLRCSPRSGDLSVYWYQQSLDQGLQFLIQYYNGEERAKGNILERFSAQQFPDLHSELNLSSLELGDSALYFCASRATTGGNSPLHFGNGTRLTVT.

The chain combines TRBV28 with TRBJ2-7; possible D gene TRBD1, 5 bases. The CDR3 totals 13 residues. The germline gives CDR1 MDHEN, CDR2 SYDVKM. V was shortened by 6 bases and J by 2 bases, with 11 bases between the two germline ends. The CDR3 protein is CASRLGAPYEQYF. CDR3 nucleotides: TGTGCCAGCAGGTTAGGGGCCCCCTACGAGCAGTACTTC.

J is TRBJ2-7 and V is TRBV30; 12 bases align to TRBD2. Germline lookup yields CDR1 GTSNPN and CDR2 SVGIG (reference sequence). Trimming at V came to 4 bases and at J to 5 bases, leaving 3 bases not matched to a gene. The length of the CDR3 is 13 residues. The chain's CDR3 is CAWTLAGGNEQYF. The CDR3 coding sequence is TGTGCCTGGACGCTAGCGGGAGGGAACGAGCAGTACTTC.

CDR3 protein: CASSSLTGARNEQFF. In nucleotides, the CDR3 is TGTGCCAGCAGCTCCCTGACAGGAGCGAGGAATGAGCAGTTCTTC. The genes are TRBV7-3 and TRBJ2-1; weak D call: TRBD1 (6 bases). Germline V gene sequence: CDR1 SGHTA, CDR2 FQGTGA. V dropped 4 bases and J dropped 7 bases, with 17 bases sitting between them. The CDR3 is 15 amino acids.

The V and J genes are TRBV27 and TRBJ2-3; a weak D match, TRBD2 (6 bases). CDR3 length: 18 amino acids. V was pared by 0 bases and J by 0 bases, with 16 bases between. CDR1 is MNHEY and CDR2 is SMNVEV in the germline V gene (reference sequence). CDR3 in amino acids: CASSLSPGLASSTDTQYF. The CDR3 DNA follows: TGTGCCAGCAGTTTATCACCCGGCCTAGCGTCTAGCACAGATACGCAGTATTTT.

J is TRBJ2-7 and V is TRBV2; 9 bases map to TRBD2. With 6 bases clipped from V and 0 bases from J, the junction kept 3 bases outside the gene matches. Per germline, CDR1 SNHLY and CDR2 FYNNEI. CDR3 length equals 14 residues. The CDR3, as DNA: TGTGCCAGCAGACTTAGCGGGAGCTCCTACGAGCAGTACTTC. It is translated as CASRLSGSSYEQYF.

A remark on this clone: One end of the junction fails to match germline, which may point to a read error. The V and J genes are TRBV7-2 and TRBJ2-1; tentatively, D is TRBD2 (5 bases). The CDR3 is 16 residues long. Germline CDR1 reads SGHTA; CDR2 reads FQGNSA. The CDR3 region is CASSLGSSGSFNEQFF. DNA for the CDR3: TGTGCCAGCAGCTTAGGGAGCTCGGGGTCCTTCAATGAGCAGTTCTTC.